Listed below are T cell receptor beta chains from one sample, sequenced in a study of control samples from healthy donors and cancer patients. This table comes from immunoSEQ multiplex PCR, and its TCRdb copy is limited to in-frame clones, with some not included. Among 150,000 to 200,000 clones listed, 91% were seen once. Sequencing was carried out using blood. The receptors originated from a woman aged 30 to 39 in good health. Each CDR3 is given with its conserved first and last residue. Fields, in order: D gene, clone size, J gene, V gene, CDR3 DNA, CDR3 protein. A D gene is named only where the DNA matches it firmly. The size entry is marked missing in some rows and otherwise reads once, few, many or a size class.

D: -
size: -
J: TRBJ2-7
V: TRBV11-3
DNA: TGTGCCAGCAGCTTGGGCTACTACGAGCAGTACTTC
CDR3: CASSLGYYEQYF

D: TRBD2
size: -
J: TRBJ2-1
V: TRBV7-2
DNA: TGTGCCAGCAGCTTAGTCAGTCGACTAGCGGAAGCCAATGAGCAGTTCTTC
CDR3: CASSLVSRLAEANEQFF

D: -
size: -
J: TRBJ1-4
V: TRBV4-1
DNA: TGCGCCAGCAGCCAACAGGGTTTAACTAATGAAAAACTGTTTTTT
CDR3: CASSQQGLTNEKLFF

D: TRBD1
size: -
J: TRBJ1-4
V: TRBV4-1
DNA: TGCGCCAGCAGCCCGGGACAGCCGGAAAAACTGTTTTTT
CDR3: CASSPGQPEKLFF

D: TRBD1
size: -
J: TRBJ1-1
V: TRBV3-1/TRBV3-2
DNA: TGTGCCAGCAGCCAAGATCCCAGACAGGGGGCCACTGAAGCTTTCTTT
CDR3: CASSQDPRQGATEAFF

D: -
size: -
J: TRBJ1-6
V: TRBV14
DNA: TGTGCCAGCAGCCAAACGGGGGGGTCACCCCTCCACTTT
CDR3: CASSQTGGSPLHF

D: -
size: -
J: TRBJ1-4
V: TRBV6-1
DNA: TGTGCCAGCAGTGAAGGGGGCGCGGTTGAAAAACTGTTTTTT
CDR3: CASSEGGAVEKLFF

D: TRBD1
size: -
J: TRBJ1-2
V: TRBV29-1
DNA: TGCAGCGTTAGAAAGGGGGGACAGGGCCATGGCTACACCTTC
CDR3: CSVRKGGQGHGYTF

D: TRBD1
size: -
J: TRBJ1-2
V: TRBV7-8
DNA: TGTGCCAGCAGCTTATCTACCGGGACAGGGACCTATGGCTACACCTTC
CDR3: CASSLSTGTGTYGYTF

D: -
size: -
J: TRBJ2-6
V: TRBV5-6
DNA: TGTGCCAGCAGCTCCGACAGCTCTGGGGCCAACGTCCTGACTTTC
CDR3: CASSSDSSGANVLTF

D: -
size: -
J: TRBJ1-2
V: TRBV21-1
DNA: TGTGCCAGCAGCAAAGGGGCAGGGGTAATAGGCTACACCTTC
CDR3: CASSKGAGVIGYTF

D: TRBD2
size: -
J: TRBJ2-7
V: TRBV7-2
DNA: TGTGCCAGCACCCGGACTAGCGGGAGCTACGAGCAGTACTTC
CDR3: CASTRTSGSYEQYF

D: TRBD1
size: -
J: TRBJ1-1
V: TRBV5-6
DNA: TGTGCCAGCAGCTTGGATCAGGACAGGGAAGCTTTCTTT
CDR3: CASSLDQDREAFF

D: -
size: -
J: TRBJ1-5
V: TRBV19
DNA: TGTGCCAGTAGTATCTTGGGGGGAGGCAATCAGCCCCAGCATTTT
CDR3: CASSILGGGNQPQHF

D: TRBD1
size: once
J: TRBJ1-4
V: TRBV6-5
DNA: TGTGCCAGCAGTACGGACAGGGGGGGGGAAAAACTGTTTTTT
CDR3: CASSTDRGGEKLFF

D: -
size: -
J: TRBJ2-1
V: TRBV4-2
DNA: TGTGCCAGCAGCCAAGAAGGGGGGAATGAGCAGTTCTTC
CDR3: CASSQEGGNEQFF

D: TRBD2
size: -
J: TRBJ2-3
V: TRBV6-4
DNA: TGTGCCAGCAGTGACGGCGGGGGGGCAGATACGCAGTATTTT
CDR3: CASSDGGGADTQYF

D: -
size: once
J: TRBJ1-6
V: TRBV18
DNA: TGTGCCAGCTCACCAGAGTTCAATTCACCCCTCCACTTT
CDR3: CASSPEFNSPLHF

D: -
size: once
J: TRBJ2-2
V: TRBV25-1
DNA: TGTGCCAGCAGTGAATTGGGTCCCGGGGAGCTGTTTTTT
CDR3: CASSELGPGELFF

D: TRBD2
size: -
J: TRBJ2-4
V: TRBV5-4
DNA: TGTGCCAGCAGTTCTAGCGGGAGGGCCCCCAAAAACATTCAGTACTTC
CDR3: CASSSSGRAPKNIQYF

D: -
size: -
J: TRBJ2-3
V: TRBV27
DNA: TGTGCCAGCAGTTTATCGAGGGGAGGTCCCACAGATACGCAGTATTTT
CDR3: CASSLSRGGPTDTQYF

D: -
size: -
J: TRBJ1-2
V: TRBV7-9
DNA: TGTGCCAGCAGCTTAGGGGCAGGGTATGGCTACACCTTC
CDR3: CASSLGAGYGYTF

D: TRBD1
size: -
J: TRBJ2-7
V: TRBV11-3
DNA: TGTGCCAGCAGCTTAGGAGGGGACAGGGTCTACGAGCAGTACTTC
CDR3: CASSLGGDRVYEQYF

D: TRBD2
size: -
J: TRBJ2-7
V: TRBV7-2
DNA: TGTGCCAGCAGCTTGGCACTAGCGGGAGCCGAGCAGTACTTC
CDR3: CASSLALAGAEQYF

D: -
size: -
J: TRBJ2-5
V: TRBV7-8
DNA: TGTGCCAGCAGCTTAGGCTTAGCTAAATTAGAGACCCAGTACTTC
CDR3: CASSLGLAKLETQYF

D: -
size: once
J: TRBJ1-5
V: TRBV12-3/TRBV12-4
DNA: TGTGCCAGCAGTCCAGTGGGCAATCAGCCCCAGCATTTT
CDR3: CASSPVGNQPQHF

D: -
size: few
J: TRBJ2-7
V: TRBV3-1/TRBV3-2
DNA: TGTGCCAGCAGCCATAGACAGTTCACCTACGAGCAGTACTTC
CDR3: CASSHRQFTYEQYF

D: -
size: once
J: TRBJ1-4
V: TRBV7-2
DNA: TGTGCCAGCAGCACCACCGGCAGGTCAACTAATGAAAAACTGTTTTTT
CDR3: CASSTTGRSTNEKLFF

D: TRBD2
size: -
J: TRBJ2-7
V: TRBV10-3
DNA: TGTGCCATCAGTGAGACTAGCGCGTCCTACGAGCAGTACTTC
CDR3: CAISETSASYEQYF

D: TRBD1
size: -
J: TRBJ1-5
V: TRBV24-1
DNA: TGTGCCACCAGTGATTTGCGACAGGGGAATCAGCCCCAGCATTTT
CDR3: CATSDLRQGNQPQHF

D: -
size: -
J: TRBJ2-5
V: TRBV15
DNA: TGTGCCACCAGCAGAGATCGGGGGACGAAAGAGACCCAGTACTTC
CDR3: CATSRDRGTKETQYF

D: -
size: -
J: TRBJ2-7
V: TRBV7-2
DNA: TGTGCCAGCAGCTTAGAGGGGCCAGGGAGCCACGAGCAGTACTTC
CDR3: CASSLEGPGSHEQYF

D: -
size: once
J: TRBJ2-1
V: TRBV29-1
DNA: TGCAGCGTTGAAGGGCAGAGCCATGAGCAGTTCTTC
CDR3: CSVEGQSHEQFF

D: TRBD1
size: -
J: TRBJ1-2
V: TRBV19
DNA: TGTGCCAGTAGTCCCGGGACAGGGGAAGGCTACACCTTC
CDR3: CASSPGTGEGYTF

D: TRBD1
size: -
J: TRBJ2-1
V: TRBV18
DNA: TGTGCCAGCTCACCCGGGACAGGGTTCACTGAGCAGTTCTTC
CDR3: CASSPGTGFTEQFF

D: -
size: -
J: TRBJ1-5
V: TRBV2
DNA: TGTGCCAGCAGTAGGGATAGCAATCAGCCCCAGCATTTT
CDR3: CASSRDSNQPQHF

D: -
size: -
J: TRBJ1-5
V: TRBV27
DNA: TGTGCCAGCAGTTTATCGGGGGGACGGGATCAGCCCCAGCATTTT
CDR3: CASSLSGGRDQPQHF

D: TRBD1
size: -
J: TRBJ1-5
V: TRBV30
DNA: TGTGCCGCCCGACAGGGGGCCCGTTATAGCAATCAGCCCCAGCATTTT
CDR3: CAARQGARYSNQPQHF

D: TRBD2
size: -
J: TRBJ2-1
V: TRBV10-3
DNA: TGTGCCATCAGTGATTTCTCCGGTTCTAGCGGGAAGAATGAGCAGTTCTTC
CDR3: CAISDFSGSSGKNEQFF

D: -
size: -
J: TRBJ2-3
V: TRBV24-1
DNA: TGTGCCACCAGTGATTTACAGGGCGGACCAAGCACAGATACGCAGTATTTT
CDR3: CATSDLQGGPSTDTQYF

D: TRBD1
size: -
J: TRBJ1-5
V: TRBV24-1
DNA: TGTGCCACCAGTGATCCACTTAAGACAGGGCTTCAGCCCCAGCATTTT
CDR3: CATSDPLKTGLQPQHF

D: -
size: -
J: TRBJ2-2
V: TRBV9
DNA: TGTGCCAGCAGCGTATTGGCTGGGGGACTCGCGAACACCGGGGAGCTGTTTTTT
CDR3: CASSVLAGGLANTGELFF

D: -
size: -
J: TRBJ1-4
V: TRBV7-2
DNA: TGTGCCAGCAGCTTAGTAGGGGCGCCTAATGAAAAACTGTTTTTT
CDR3: CASSLVGAPNEKLFF

D: -
size: -
J: TRBJ2-7
V: TRBV21-1
DNA: TGTGCCAGCAGCAAAAAGGGGGACAGGACCTACGAGCAGTACTTC
CDR3: CASSKKGDRTYEQYF

D: -
size: -
J: TRBJ1-4
V: TRBV24-1
DNA: TGTGCCACCAGTATTGGGGGCGCGGCAACTAATGAAAAACTGTTTTTT
CDR3: CATSIGGAATNEKLFF

D: TRBD1
size: -
J: TRBJ1-5
V: TRBV15
DNA: TGTGCCACCAGCAGGGACAGGGGGCCCAATCAGCCCCAGCATTTT
CDR3: CATSRDRGPNQPQHF